This T cell receptor (beta chain) is drawn from a study of T cell changes during pregnancy in multiple sclerosis. V was shortened by 1 base and J by 6 bases, with 10 bases between the two germline ends. This CDR3 has 13 amino acids. CDR1 is MDHEN and CDR2 is SYDVKM in the germline V gene. Method: immunoSEQ multiplex PCR; TCRdb's copy keeps in-frame clones and lacks some. This sample carries nearly 110,000 clones, about 90% of them seen once, and the ten largest clones take 1.6%. This clonotype was sampled from a female donor with multiple sclerosis, enrolled in a pregnancy study. The V gene is TRBV28, the J gene TRBJ2-7; D might be TRBD1 (5 bases). The source was peripheral blood, collected before pregnancy. CDR3: CASSLFRAPEQYF. The CDR3 bases are TGTGCCAGCAGTTTATTCAGGGCCCCCGAGCAGTACTTC. Full variable domain (outside the CDR3, taken from reference TRBV28 and TRBJ2-7): DVKVTQSSRYLVKRTGEKVFLECVQDMDHENMFWYRQDPGLGLRLIYFSYDVKMKEKGDIPEGYSVSREKKERFSLILESASTNQTSMYLCASSLFRAPEQYFGPGTRLTVT.